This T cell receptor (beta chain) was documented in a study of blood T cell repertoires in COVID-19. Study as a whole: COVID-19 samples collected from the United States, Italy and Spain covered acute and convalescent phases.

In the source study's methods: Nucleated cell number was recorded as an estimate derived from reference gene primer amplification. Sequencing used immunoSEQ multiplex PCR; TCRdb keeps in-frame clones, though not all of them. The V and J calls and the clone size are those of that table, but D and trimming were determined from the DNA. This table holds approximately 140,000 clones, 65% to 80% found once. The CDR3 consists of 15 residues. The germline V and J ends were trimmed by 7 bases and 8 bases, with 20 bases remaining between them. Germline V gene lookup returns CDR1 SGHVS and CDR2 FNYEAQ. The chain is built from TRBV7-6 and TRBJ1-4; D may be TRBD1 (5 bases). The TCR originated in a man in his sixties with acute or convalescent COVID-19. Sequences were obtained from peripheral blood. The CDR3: CASTVGTGGVEKLFF. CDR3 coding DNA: TGTGCCAGCACTGTAGGGACGGGGGGTGTCGAAAAACTGTTTTTT.